This TCR beta chain stems from a study of cytomegalovirus exposure and HLA in healthy donors. Sequencing was performed with immunoSEQ multiplex PCR; in TCRdb, only in-frame clones are kept and a portion is missing. The sample carries 140,000 or so clones, about 91% recorded once. The germline V gene has CDR1 ENHRY and CDR2 SYGVKD. The CDR3 runs to 13 residues. V was cut by 10 bases and J by 4 bases, with 14 bases left in between. Specimen: PBMCs. V usage is TRBV10-3 and J usage is TRBJ1-5, with D perhaps TRBD1 (5 bases). This TCR came from a man aged 18 to 35 in good health and CMV-seropositive. The CDR3 DNA sequence: TGTGCCACCCGGGGGATCTGGAATCAGCCCCAGCATTTT. It translates to CATRGIWNQPQHF.